These 8 T cell receptor beta chains originate from one sample sequenced in a study of cytotoxic CD8 clonotypes in ibrutinib-treated CLL. This table comes from immunoSEQ multiplex PCR, and its TCRdb copy is limited to in-frame clones, with some not included. There are 10,000 to 15,000 clones in the sample; around 68% occur only once, and 25% lies in the top ten. The sample here was PBMCs, taken before ibrutinib treatment. These receptors originate from a human donor with chronic lymphocytic leukemia.

The chain recombines TRBV5-1 with TRBJ1-4; TRBD1 aligns across 11 bases. J lost 10 bases, V lost 4 bases, and 12 bases had no gene match. Germline V gene data show CDR1 as SGHRS and CDR2 as YFSETQ. The CDR3 is 16 amino acids. The CDR3 nucleotides read TGCGCCAGCAGCGCGGACCCACTTGGACAGGGGGCAAAACTGTTTTTT. It translates to CASSADPLGQGAKLFF.

V gene TRBV5-1 combines with J gene TRBJ2-2, with D unclear. Trimming removed 0 bases from V and 1 base from J, with 7 bases in between. Germline CDR1 and CDR2: SGHRS and YFSETQ. There are 15 residues in the CDR3. The CDR3 coding sequence is TGCGCCAGCAGCTTGGAAGGTCGGAACACCGGGGAGCTGTTTTTT. Translation gives CASSLEGRNTGELFF.

V and J are TRBV4-2 and TRBJ1-6; the D gene is possibly TRBD1 (6 bases). Germline V gene lookup returns CDR1 LGHNA and CDR2 YNFKEQ. This CDR3 is built from 16 residues. The V end was cut by 0 bases, the J end by 7 bases, with 13 bases between. The CDR3 DNA sequence: TGTGCCAGCAGCCAAGATTTGGCAGGGGTGAATTCACCCCTCCACTTT. Residues: CASSQDLAGVNSPLHF.

V usage is TRBV2 and J usage is TRBJ2-7; D call uncertain. The CDR3 loop spans 11 amino acids. V dropped 9 bases and J dropped 5 bases, with 11 bases sitting between them. Germline CDR1 SNHLY, CDR2 FYNNEI. The CDR3 reads CASTTYHEQYF. As DNA, the CDR3 is TGTGCCAGTACGACTTACCACGAGCAGTACTTC.

This clone was seen only once. The chain is built from TRBV5-1 and TRBJ2-7; D possibly uses TRBD1 or TRBD2 (6 bases each). There are 14 residues in the CDR3. Germline lookup yields CDR1 SGHRS and CDR2 YFSETQ. Between the trimmed V and J ends, which lost 0 bases and 6 bases, there was a span of 13 bases. Here the CDR3 reads CASSLESGASEQYF. The CDR3 nucleotides read TGCGCCAGCAGCTTGGAGTCGGGGGCGAGCGAGCAGTACTTC.

This chain links TRBV27 with TRBJ2-3; 7 bases line up with TRBD1. This CDR3 has 13 residues. CDR1 MNHEY and CDR2 SMNVEV come from the germline V gene (reference sequence). Trimming at V came to 11 bases and at J to 4 bases, leaving 9 bases not matched to a gene. CDR3 coding DNA: TGTGCCTCCTCAGGGGGTACCGCAGATACGCAGTATTTT. Its protein is CASSGGTADTQYF.

This clone was observed a few times. This chain uses TRBV9 with TRBJ2-2; D remains unclear. The CDR3 runs 12 residues. The germline V gene encodes CDR1 SGDLS and CDR2 YYNGEE. V lost 4 bases and J lost 1, with 2 bases in between. The CDR3: CASSWNTGELFF. The CDR3 DNA sequence: TGTGCCAGCAGCTGGAACACCGGGGAGCTGTTTTTT.

The V and J genes are TRBV19 and TRBJ2-7; D is perhaps TRBD1 (6 bases). V was pared by 5 bases and J by 7 bases, with 12 bases between. Per the germline V gene, CDR1 is LNHDA and CDR2 is SQIVND (reference sequence). This CDR3 has 12 amino acids. CDR3 in DNA: TGTGCCAGTAGTGCGACAGGTAATGAGCAGTACTTC. This sequence encodes CASSATGNEQYF.